One T cell receptor beta chain is described in this entry. Its antigen is not known. CDR3 size: 15 residues. With V trimmed by 1 base and J by 5 bases, 7 bases remained unmatched. Germline CDR1 and CDR2: DFQATT and SNEGSKA (reference sequence). The sample is drawn from a study of yellow fever vaccine responses in identical twins. Whole-study findings and limits: Twins' vaccine T cell response reportedly seemed partly convergent, partly personalized.

TCRdb redid the calling of the RT-PCR reads with MiXCR, one entry per CDR3 protein. The sample consists of about 5,500 distinct CDR3 sequences, 70% to 90% of them appearing once. Source: T cells from blood (PBMCs), unsorted or a sorted subset (not recorded which), taken before or after yellow fever vaccination (not recorded which). This clonotype originated in a woman aged 18-35 years who received the yellow fever vaccine. The chain joins TRBV20-1 to TRBJ2-1; 8 bases are shared with TRBD2. The CDR3 reads CSARAASGSDNEQFF. DNA for the CDR3: TGCAGTGCTAGAGCAGCAAGCGGGAGCGACAATGAGCAGTTCTTC.